Following are 13 T cell receptor beta chains from one sample sequenced in a study of shared clonotypes between healthy human individuals. Positively selected for CCR7, the CD45RO-negative cells used as naive CD8 cells excluded terminally differentiated effector memory CD45RA+ cells. Only in-frame clones appear in the TCRdb table, and some are missing; sequencing was by immunoSEQ multiplex PCR. This table holds approximately 2,200,000 clones, approximately 94% found once. The sequencing sample was made of naive CD8+ T cells from PBMCs. Receptors were obtained from a man in his late teens or twenties in good health. Some clones in this sample may be carry-over from other donors' samples.

V gene TRBV7-9 combines with J gene TRBJ2-3; D call uncertain. CDR3 length: 14 amino acids. Germline V CDR1 and CDR2: SEHNR, FQNEAQ (reference sequence). Deletions cut 8 bases from V and 6 bases from J, with 18 bases between. CDR3 DNA sequence: TGTGCCAGCCCCCGAGACACGGATCCCGATACGCAGTATTTT. Protein: CASPRDTDPDTQYF.

The chain employs TRBV4-2 and TRBJ2-7, with D tentatively TRBD2 (7 bases). This CDR3 region has 15 residues. From germline, CDR1 is LGHNA and CDR2 YNFKEQ. V was shortened by 5 bases and J by 3 bases, with 17 bases between the two germline ends. Here the CDR3 reads CASSAWGGGIYEQYF. CDR3 nucleotide sequence: TGTGCCAGCAGCGCGTGGGGCGGGGGCATCTACGAGCAGTACTTC.

The J gene is TRBJ2-3, the V gene TRBV11-2; D is possibly TRBD2 (7 bases). Germline assignment: CDR1 SGHAT and CDR2 FQNNGV. The CDR3 is 16 residues long. V was shortened by 1 base and J by 2 bases, with 13 bases between the two germline ends. CDR3 nucleotides: TGTGCCAGCAGCTTAGGGGGGGGGCTCATCACAGATACGCAGTATTTT. Encoded protein: CASSLGGGLITDTQYF.

V usage is TRBV28 and J usage is TRBJ1-2; no firm D call. The CDR3 length is 16 residues. V dropped 5 bases and J dropped 3 bases, with 19 bases sitting between them. Germline V gene sequence: CDR1 MDHEN, CDR2 SYDVKM. The CDR3 nucleotides are TGTGCCAGCAGTCCCCGCTTACAAGGAACCGACTATGGCTACACCTTC. This translates into CASSPRLQGTDYGYTF.

This clone has just a few counts. The sample has other DNA sequences that encode this CDR3 too. The chain combines TRBV9 with TRBJ2-3, with 11 bases aligning to TRBD1. Germline CDR1 and CDR2: SGDLS and YYNGEE. Trimming removed 3 bases from V and 1 base from J; junction bases left unmatched: 4. The CDR3 spans 16 residues. The CDR3 coding sequence is TGTGCCAGCAGCGACTGGACAGGGGGCCGCACAGATACGCAGTATTTT. It specifies CASSDWTGGRTDTQYF.

This chain links TRBV7-2 with TRBJ2-1, with 10 bases identical to TRBD2. CDR1 is SGHTA and CDR2 is FQGNSA in the germline V gene. This CDR3 comprises 15 residues. Unmatched junction bases numbered 7, after V lost 4 bases and J lost 7 bases. The CDR3 DNA reads TGTGCCAGCAGCTCCCGCACTAGCGGGATGAATGAGCAGTTCTTC. Its translation: CASSSRTSGMNEQFF.

This chain uses TRBV5-6 with TRBJ2-2; D remains unclear. CDR1 is SGHDT and CDR2 is YYEEEE in the germline V gene. Trimming left V 4 bases short and J 8 bases short, with 9 bases between. This CDR3 has 12 amino acids. The CDR3 nucleotides are TGTGCCAGCAGCCCTTTTAAAGGGGAGCTGTTTTTT. It encodes CASSPFKGELFF.

This clone was observed a few times. The sample carries other DNA sequences with the same CDR3. The CDR3 DNA reads TGTGCCAGCAGCTTGGGGGCAAATCAGCCCCAGCATTTT. The encoded protein is CASSLGANQPQHF. The rearrangement uses TRBV7-9 and TRBJ1-5, with D tentatively TRBD1 (6 bases). This CDR3 is built from 13 residues. The V gene's germline CDR1 is SEHNR and CDR2 FQNEAQ (reference sequence). V lost 3 bases, J lost 4 bases, and 7 bases lay in between.

Regarding this clone: Within the sample, other DNA sequences also encode this same CDR3. The V gene is TRBV5-1, the J gene TRBJ2-1; D unclear. Germline V gives CDR1 SGHRS, CDR2 YFSETQ. The V end lost 0 bases, the J end lost 10 bases, and 5 bases lay between the germline ends. CDR3 length: 11 residues. CDR3 loop: CASSLGREQFF. CDR3 sequence (DNA): TGCGCCAGCAGCTTGGGCAGGGAGCAGTTCTTC.

This sequence joins TRBV28 and TRBJ2-5; either TRBD1 or TRBD2 may fit D (5 bases each). This CDR3 contains 11 residues. V lost 10 bases and J lost 5, with 11 bases in between. Germline lookup yields CDR1 MDHEN and CDR2 SYDVKM. The chain's CDR3 is CAILWGETQYF. The CDR3 region has the DNA TGTGCCATTCTATGGGGGGAGACCCAGTACTTC.

This clone was seen a single time. The V and J genes are TRBV5-6 and TRBJ1-1; a weak D match, TRBD1 (5 bases). CDR3 size: 12 residues. Per the germline V gene, CDR1 is SGHDT and CDR2 is YYEEEE. The V end was cut by 3 bases, the J end by 6 bases, with 9 bases between. The CDR3: CASSWGEAEAFF. CDR3 coding DNA: TGTGCCAGCAGCTGGGGGGAGGCTGAAGCTTTCTTT.

This clone came up once. This chain joins TRBV6-6 and TRBJ1-4, with TRBD1 as a possible D gene (5 bases). The V end lost 2 bases, the J end lost 7 bases, and 11 bases lay between the germline ends. Per the germline V gene, CDR1 is MNHNY and CDR2 is SVGAGI (reference sequence). This CDR3 comprises 14 residues. CDR3 DNA: TGTGCCAGCAGTTACCAGGGTTTGGGTGAAAAACTGTTTTTT. This codes for CASSYQGLGEKLFF.

This clone was observed once. J is TRBJ2-7 and V is TRBV7-9; TRBD2 matches 9 bases. Germline V gene sequence: CDR1 SEHNR, CDR2 FQNEAQ (reference sequence). The CDR3 is made up of 15 amino acids. V was clipped by 4 bases and J by 6 bases; unmatched bases: 10. CDR3 coding DNA: TGTGCCAGCAGCTACGTGGTAGCGGGAGTGTTCGAGCAGTACTTC. This sequence encodes CASSYVVAGVFEQYF.